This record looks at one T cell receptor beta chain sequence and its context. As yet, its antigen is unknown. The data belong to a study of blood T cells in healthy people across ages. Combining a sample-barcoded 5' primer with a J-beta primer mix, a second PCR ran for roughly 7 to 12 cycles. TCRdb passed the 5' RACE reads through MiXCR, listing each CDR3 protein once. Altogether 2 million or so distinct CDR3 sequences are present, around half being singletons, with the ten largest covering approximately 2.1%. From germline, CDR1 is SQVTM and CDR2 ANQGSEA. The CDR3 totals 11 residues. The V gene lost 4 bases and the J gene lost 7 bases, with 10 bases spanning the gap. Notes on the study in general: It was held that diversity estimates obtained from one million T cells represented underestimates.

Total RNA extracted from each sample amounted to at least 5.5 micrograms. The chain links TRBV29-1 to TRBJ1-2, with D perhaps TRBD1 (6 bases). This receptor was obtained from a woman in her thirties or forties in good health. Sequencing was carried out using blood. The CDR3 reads CSVATGSGYTF. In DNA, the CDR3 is TGCAGCGTTGCCACAGGGTCTGGCTACACCTTC.